This TCR beta chain appears in the sequencing data of a study of cytomegalovirus exposure and HLA in healthy donors. Of note for this clone: Its antigen is unidentified.

With 60 Vbeta and 13 Jbeta primers, the PCR was carried out. Data came from immunoSEQ multiplex PCR; TCRdb stores just in-frame clones and leaves some out. The sample consists of more than 150,000 clones, roughly 77% of them appearing once. Germline V gives CDR1 SGDLS, CDR2 YYNGEE. The germline V and J ends were trimmed by 2 bases and 7 bases, with 13 bases remaining between them. The CDR3 has 15 amino acids. Study observations and caveats: In a later analysis, a missense DCLRE1C variant was linked to TCR beta V- and J-gene trimming. Some TCR beta chains (164 of them) were listed as cytomegalovirus-associated. Productive status was seen about 90% or about 30% of the time for most TCR beta V segments in an earlier analysis.

The clonotype originates from a woman aged 30 to 39 in good health and CMV-seropositive. The chain links TRBV9 to TRBJ1-6; a possible D gene is TRBD1 (5 bases). Sequencing was performed on PBMCs. The CDR3 is CASSVTQGGNSPLHF. The DNA for the CDR3 is TGTGCCAGCAGCGTTACTCAGGGAGGGAATTCACCCCTCCACTTT.